This record concerns one TCR beta chain sequence. Its antigen is unknown. The sample is drawn from a study of T cells in localized non-small cell lung cancer. General observations from the study: Because researchers sequenced only one region of the tumor, heterogeneity is still possible.

The CDR3 totals 12 residues. Germline CDR1 is KGHSY and CDR2 is FQNENV. V gave up 3 bases and J gave up 4 bases, with 6 bases separating them. Repertoires were generated with immunoSEQ multiplex PCR, while TCRdb's copy carries only in-frame clones and drops some. The data contain 1,300 or so clones, around 21% of them seen just once; the ten biggest clones take up roughly 16%. The receptor comes from a woman between 35 and 70 years old with stage I lung adenocarcinoma. This specimen consisted of normal lung tissue next to the tumor, obtained before any cancer treatment. The gene calls are TRBV16 and TRBJ1-2, with a weak D call TRBD1 (5 bases). CDR3 in DNA: TGTGCCAGCAGCCAGGGGGGCTATGGCTACACCTTC. Translated, it gives CASSQGGYGYTF.